These 4 T cell receptor beta chains were all obtained from the same sample, sequenced in a study of Graves' ophthalmopathy and Graves' hyperthyroidism. Amplifying from RNA transcripts, the study obtained TCR beta CDR3 regions. The authors performed first-round RT-PCR with HTBI primers and then a second-round multiplex PCR. Each CDR3 protein gets one entry after TCRdb re-called the multiplex PCR reads with MiXCR. The sample holds some 520,000 distinct CDR3 sequences; around 15% are singletons and the top ten take 9.5% to 10%. What was sequenced was blood. These receptors came from a woman aged 25 to 39 with Graves' ophthalmopathy.

This clonotype was seen only a few times. The gene calls are TRBV12-3 or TRBV12-4 and TRBJ1-4, with D perhaps matching TRBD1 (5 bases). Trimming took off 6 bases at V and 3 bases at J, with 11 bases between the two ends. There are 14 residues in the CDR3. The CDR3 here is CASRAGTPNEKLFF. The CDR3 DNA is TGTGCCAGCAGGGCCGGGACGCCTAATGAAAAACTGTTTTTT.

The chain uses TRBV11-2 and TRBJ1-1; D perhaps matches TRBD1 (6 bases). The V gene's germline CDR1 is SGHAT and CDR2 FQNNGV. The ends were cut back, 3 bases at V and 1 base at J, with 12 bases in the middle. The CDR3 loop spans 15 amino acids. CDR3 sequence reads: CASSFGGQPNTEAFF. In DNA, the CDR3 is TGTGCCAGCAGCTTCGGGGGGCAGCCGAACACTGAAGCTTTCTTT.

This clonotype was seen many times. This is likely a read error, given that the CDR3 carries no conserved phenylalanine or tryptophan at its end. The chain combines TRBV2 with TRBJ2-6; possible D gene TRBD1, 5 bases. Germline CDR1 and CDR2: SNHLY and FYNNEI. V lost 5 bases, J lost 0 bases, and 8 bases lay in between. This CDR3 is built from 15 residues. CDR3 residues: CASSTGTSGANVLTL. The DNA of the CDR3 is TGTGCCAGCAGTACAGGTACCTCTGGGGCCAACGTCCTGACTCTC.

This clonotype was found a few times. The rearrangement uses TRBV6-4 and TRBJ2-7; 7 bases match TRBD2. The CDR3 length is 14 residues. Germline CDR1 MRHNA, CDR2 SNTAGT. V lost 6 bases to trimming and J lost 3 bases; unmatched junction nucleotides: 8. The DNA of the CDR3 is TGTGCCAGCAGCGTGAGCGGGGTTATCTACGAGCAGTACTTC. It is translated as CASSVSGVIYEQYF.